The 32 T cell receptor beta chains presented below share a single source sample, sequenced in a study of radiotherapy plus CTLA-4 blockade in lung cancer listed by TCRdb under 2018. The library was built by means of the immunoSEQ multiplex PCR assay. The clones in this table, taken by TCRdb from immuneACCESS, are in-frame only. Not every clone is retained; where verified, under half of the shortfall comes from an unresolved V gene, and the cause of the rest is unknown. The sample table holds more than 75,000 clones, of which approximately 86% were seen once. Just over 0.85% of the sample lies in the top ten. The sample here was peripheral blood, taken from a patient treated with radiotherapy plus ipilimumab. The receptors shown here come from a human donor with non-small cell lung cancer who had stable disease on radiotherapy plus ipilimumab.

V and J are TRBV11-2 and TRBJ1-2; TRBD1 agrees at 8 bases. CDR3 size: 14 residues. V shed 5 bases and J 3 bases; nucleotides not matched to a gene: 5. Germline V gene sequence: CDR1 SGHAT, CDR2 FQNNGV. The DNA for the CDR3 is TGTGCCAGCAGCGGAGGACAGGGCCACTATGGCTACACCTTC. This codes for CASSGGQGHYGYTF.

This clone appeared a single time. This chain connects TRBV19 to TRBJ2-3; D uncertain. CDR1 and CDR2 from the germline V gene are LNHDA and SQIVND (reference sequence). CDR3 size: 15 residues. Between the trimmed V and J ends, which lost 3 bases and 4 bases, there was a span of 14 bases. CDR3 bases: TGTGCCAGTAGTATCATGGGAACCCAAGCAGATACGCAGTATTTT. It translates to CASSIMGTQADTQYF.

The chain carries TRBV30 and TRBJ2-6; D is ambiguous. The CDR3 has 14 residues. The ends were cut back, 3 bases at V and 0 bases at J, with 6 bases in the middle. CDR1 and CDR2 from the germline V gene are GTSNPN and SVGIG (reference sequence). The CDR3 protein is CAWSDLSGANVLTF. CDR3 DNA: TGTGCCTGGAGCGACCTCTCTGGGGCCAACGTCCTGACTTTC.

The V call is TRBV5-1, the J call TRBJ2-5; D call uncertain. The J call may be incorrect, as the DNA end agrees better with TRBJ2-7. The CDR3 covers 15 residues. Germline assignment: CDR1 SGHRS and CDR2 YFSETQ. The DNA of the CDR3 is TGCGCCAGCAGCTTGGGGGCAGGAGTTTCCTACGAGCAGTACTTC. Translated, it gives CASSLGAGVSYEQYF.

This clone was observed a handful of times. The chain employs TRBV5-4 and TRBJ1-2; TRBD1 might be the D (6 bases). Germline V lookup: CDR1 SGHNT, CDR2 YYREEE (reference sequence). The V end lost 4 bases, the J end lost 4 bases, and 14 bases lay between the germline ends. The CDR3 consists of 14 residues. The CDR3 loop is CASSPPGVRYGYTF. The CDR3 DNA follows: TGTGCCAGCAGCCCACCAGGGGTCCGCTATGGCTACACCTTC. The full variable domain, completed using reference TRBV5-4 and TRBJ1-2, is ETGVTQSPTHLIKTRGQQVTLRCSSQSGHNTVSWYQQALGQGPQFIFQYYREEENGRGNFPPRFSGLQFPNYSSELNVNALELDDSALYLCASSPPGVRYGYTFGSGTRLTVV.

The V and J genes are TRBV21-1 and TRBJ2-7. TRBV21-1 is given as a pseudogene. This CDR3 has 15 amino acids. For the CDR3, the DNA is TGTGCCAGCAGCATAGGAAACGGCAGAATCTACGAGCAGTACTTC. This translates into CASSIGNGRIYEQYF.

This chain uses TRBV4-1 with TRBJ2-4; no clear D. Germline-derived CDR1 and CDR2 are MGHRA and YSYEKL. V dropped 0 bases and J dropped 9 bases, with 12 bases sitting between them. The CDR3 runs to 14 residues. DNA of the CDR3: TGCGCCAGCAGCCAAGACCGTCCCGTACGCATTCAGTACTTC. Translation: CASSQDRPVRIQYF.

The CDR3 DNA follows: TGCGCCAGCAGCTTGGTATCAGATACGCAGTATTTT. The encoded protein is CASSLVSDTQYF. The chain employs TRBV5-1 and TRBJ2-3, with D hard to call. Trimming pared 0 bases from V and 4 bases from J, leaving 3 bases between. The germline V gene has CDR1 SGHRS and CDR2 YFSETQ. This CDR3 contains 12 residues.

The rearrangement joins TRBV27 to TRBJ1-5; 9 bases match TRBD1. V shed 3 bases, J shed 4 bases, and the junction held 4 bases outside the gene matches. This CDR3 contains 15 residues. From germline, CDR1 is MNHEY and CDR2 SMNVEV (reference sequence). The CDR3 sequence: CASSFFGTGNQPQHF. In DNA, the CDR3 is TGTGCCAGCAGTTTCTTCGGGACAGGGAATCAGCCCCAGCATTTT.

This chain connects TRBV28 to TRBJ1-5; the match to TRBD1 covers 9 bases. Per the germline V gene, CDR1 is MDHEN and CDR2 is SYDVKM. CDR3 length: 17 amino acids. V lost 6 bases, J lost 3 bases, and 12 bases stayed unmatched. The CDR3 DNA reads TGTGCCAGCAGCTCCGGGACAGGGAAGGGAAACAATCAGCCCCAGCATTTT. It specifies CASSSGTGKGNNQPQHF. Full variable domain (missing parts from reference TRBV28 and TRBJ1-5): DVKVTQSSRYLVKRTGEKVFLECVQDMDHENMFWYRQDPGLGLRLIYFSYDVKMKEKGDIPEGYSVSREKKERFSLILESASTNQTSMYLCASSSGTGKGNNQPQHFGDGTRLSIL.

This sequence joins TRBV14 and TRBJ2-2, with D perhaps matching TRBD1 (6 bases). Germline V CDR1 and CDR2: SGHDN, FVKESK. This CDR3 is built from 14 residues. Trimming stripped 7 bases from V and 7 bases from J, with 16 bases between. Written as DNA, the CDR3 is TGTGCCAGCAAACCAACAGGGTTAGACGGGGAGCTGTTTTTT. Translating it yields CASKPTGLDGELFF.

The rearrangement links TRBV18 to TRBJ1-4; unclear D gene. The CDR3 has 17 residues. The germline V and J ends were trimmed by 3 bases and 4 bases, with 18 bases remaining between them. Germline assignment: CDR1 KGHSH and CDR2 LQKENI. Written as DNA, the CDR3 is TGTGCCAGCTCACCCCTTGGAATTGAGACGGATAATGAAAAACTGTTTTTT. It specifies CASSPLGIETDNEKLFF.

The chain employs TRBV28 and TRBJ2-1; D possibly matches TRBD1 or TRBD2 (5 bases each). Trimming pared 2 bases from V and 9 bases from J, leaving 11 bases between. This CDR3 has 13 amino acids. Germline values: CDR1 MDHEN, CDR2 SYDVKM. CDR3 sequence (DNA): TGTGCCAGCAGTTTAAGGGGAGCTGTTGAGCAGTTCTTC. Encoded protein: CASSLRGAVEQFF.

The chain is built from TRBV6-1 and TRBJ2-3; 7 nucleotides line up with TRBD2. Trimming cost V 0 bases and J 0 bases; bases outside gene matches: 9. The germline V gene encodes CDR1 MNHNS and CDR2 SASEGT. The length of the CDR3 is 18 residues. The CDR3 reads CASSEAFSSGASTDTQYF. In DNA form, the CDR3 reads TGTGCCAGCAGTGAAGCGTTCTCCAGCGGGGCTAGCACAGATACGCAGTATTTT.

This clone was observed a few times. The gene calls are TRBV2 and TRBJ1-1; 8 bases agree with TRBD1. J lost 1 base, V lost 5 bases, and 6 bases had no gene match. Germline lookup yields CDR1 SNHLY and CDR2 FYNNEI. This CDR3 is built from 15 residues. Here the CDR3 DNA reads TGTGCCAGCAGTCCTCGGACAGGGAGGAACACTGAAGCTTTCTTT. This translates into CASSPRTGRNTEAFF.

J is TRBJ1-1 and V is TRBV9; TRBD1 is a possible D gene (5 bases). CDR3 length: 13 amino acids. V lost 2 bases and J lost 5, with 10 bases in between. Germline V lookup: CDR1 SGDLS, CDR2 YYNGEE. CDR3 residues: CASSVQGRTEAFF. In DNA, the CDR3 is TGTGCCAGCAGCGTCCAGGGTCGTACTGAAGCTTTCTTT.

A few counts support this clone. V gene TRBV5-1 combines with J gene TRBJ2-5; 9 nucleotides align to TRBD1. This CDR3 spans 13 amino acids. V was clipped by 7 bases and J by 4 bases; unmatched bases: 5. The germline V gene has CDR1 SGHRS and CDR2 YFSETQ. The CDR3 reads CASGGGQGETQYF. The CDR3 coding sequence is TGCGCCAGCGGGGGGGGACAGGGAGAGACCCAGTACTTC.

The V call is TRBV5-1, the J call TRBJ1-1; D unclear. The germline gives CDR1 SGHRS, CDR2 YFSETQ. With 1 base removed from V and 5 bases from J, the gap between germline ends came to 9 bases. The CDR3 length is 13 residues. CDR3 amino acids: CASSLYEGTEAFF. As DNA, the CDR3 is TGCGCCAGCAGCTTGTACGAAGGGACTGAAGCTTTCTTT.

Here the CDR3 DNA reads TGTGCCAGCAGCTTGGGCCGGGTGGGGACTACCTCCTACAATGAGCAGTTCTTC. It yields the protein CASSLGRVGTTSYNEQFF. The rearrangement uses TRBV5-4 and TRBJ2-1; 7 nucleotides align to TRBD2. V gave up 0 bases and J gave up 0 bases; unmatched junction bases: 9. The germline gives CDR1 SGHNT, CDR2 YYREEE (reference sequence). This CDR3 contains 18 residues.

This chain links TRBV29-1 with TRBJ1-1, with TRBD1 as a possible D gene (6 bases). V lost 4 bases and J lost 1, with 13 bases in between. CDR1 SQVTM and CDR2 ANQGSEA come from the germline V gene. The CDR3 length is 14 residues. CDR3 in amino acids: CSVATGMGNTEAFF. CDR3 nucleotides: TGCAGCGTTGCCACAGGGATGGGGAACACTGAAGCTTTCTTT.

The chain recombines TRBV7-7 with TRBJ2-5, with 8 bases that match TRBD2. V gave up 1 base and J gave up 4 bases; unmatched junction bases: 5. The CDR3 covers 15 residues. CDR1 and CDR2 from the germline V gene are SSHAT and FNYEAQ (reference sequence). CDR3 sequence: CASSLVGGTRETQYF. The CDR3 DNA is TGTGCCAGCAGCTTAGTCGGGGGGACTAGAGAGACCCAGTACTTC.

The rearrangement joins TRBV9 to TRBJ2-7, with 10 bases aligning to TRBD1. The CDR3 is made up of 16 amino acids. The V gene end was trimmed by 4 bases and the J gene end by 0 bases; junction bases not matched to a gene: 7. Germline V CDR1 and CDR2: SGDLS, YYNGEE. This CDR3 is CASSRTGQGSSYEQYF. DNA of the CDR3: TGTGCCAGCAGCCGTACGGGACAGGGGTCCTCCTACGAGCAGTACTTC.

The V call is TRBV9, the J call TRBJ1-3; the match to TRBD1 covers 8 bases. V lost 3 bases, J lost 0 bases, and 5 bases stayed unmatched. The CDR3 consists of 16 residues. Per germline, CDR1 SGDLS and CDR2 YYNGEE. The chain's CDR3 is CASSGGTGLSGNTIYF. CDR3 in DNA: TGTGCCAGCAGCGGCGGGACAGGCCTCTCTGGAAACACCATATATTTT.

This chain links TRBV5-1 with TRBJ2-5, with D possibly TRBD2 on 7 matching bases. The CDR3 spans 14 residues. Germline lookup yields CDR1 SGHRS and CDR2 YFSETQ. Trimming took off 4 bases at V and 5 bases at J, with 15 bases between the two ends. The DNA of the CDR3 is TGCGCCAGCAGCCTACTCCCGGGGGGCGAGACCCAGTACTTC. The encoded protein is CASSLLPGGETQYF.

V gene TRBV9 combines with J gene TRBJ2-7, with a possible D match to TRBD2 (5 bases). The CDR3 is made up of 14 amino acids. V shed 3 bases and J shed 2 bases, with 12 bases lying between them. The germline V gene encodes CDR1 SGDLS and CDR2 YYNGEE. CDR3 DNA: TGTGCCAGCAGCGCCACGGGGATCCCCTACGAGCAGTACTTC. Its translation: CASSATGIPYEQYF. The complete variable domain, with remaining parts taken from reference TRBV9 and TRBJ2-7, reads DSGVTQTPKHLITATGQRVTLRCSPRSGDLSVYWYQQSLDQGLQFLIQYYNGEERAKGNILERFSAQQFPDLHSELNLSSLELGDSALYFCASSATGIPYEQYFGPGTRLTVT.

J is TRBJ2-3 and V is TRBV18, with D maybe TRBD2 (6 bases). Between the trimmed V and J ends, which lost 1 base and 1 base, there was a span of 9 bases. Germline V gives CDR1 KGHSH, CDR2 LQKENI. CDR3 length equals 15 residues. CDR3 in amino acids: CASSPLGGGTDTQYF. The CDR3 coding sequence is TGTGCCAGCTCACCACTGGGGGGTGGCACAGATACGCAGTATTTT.

J is TRBJ1-1 and V is TRBV9; 7 nucleotides match TRBD1. This CDR3 has 15 residues. Trimming at V came to 3 bases and at J to 0 bases, leaving 5 bases not matched to a gene. Germline V CDR1 and CDR2: SGDLS, YYNGEE. The CDR3 DNA reads as TGTGCCAGCAGCGCGCAGGGGGAGGTGAACACTGAAGCTTTCTTT. It translates to CASSAQGEVNTEAFF.

The V and J genes are TRBV7-8 and TRBJ2-1, with unresolved D. The CDR3 totals 17 residues. Per germline, CDR1 SGHVS and CDR2 FQNEAQ. V gave up 5 bases and J gave up 2 bases, with 19 bases separating them. CDR3 residues: CASSRPFGLEPYNEQFF. For the CDR3, the DNA is TGTGCCAGCAGCCGTCCCTTCGGGCTAGAGCCCTACAATGAGCAGTTCTTC.

The chain couples TRBV7-3 to TRBJ1-1; D remains unclear. The germline V and J ends were trimmed by 2 bases and 0 bases, with 7 bases remaining between them. Per the germline V gene, CDR1 is SGHTA and CDR2 is FQGTGA. The CDR3 spans 14 residues. The chain's CDR3 is CASSLGQLNTEAFF. The CDR3 region has the DNA TGTGCCAGCAGCTTAGGGCAGCTGAACACTGAAGCTTTCTTT.

This rearrangement joins TRBV9 to TRBJ2-1; 7 bases map to TRBD1. Germline trimming cut 4 bases from V and 10 bases from J; bases unmatched to any gene: 8. In germline, CDR1 is SGDLS, CDR2 YYNGEE. This CDR3 contains 13 residues. The CDR3 nucleotides are TGTGCCAGCAGCTTCTCAGGGGGTCCCGAGCAGTTCTTC. This encodes CASSFSGGPEQFF. Drawing the rest from reference TRBV9 and TRBJ2-1, the complete variable domain is DSGVTQTPKHLITATGQRVTLRCSPRSGDLSVYWYQQSLDQGLQFLIQYYNGEERAKGNILERFSAQQFPDLHSELNLSSLELGDSALYFCASSFSGGPEQFFGPGTRLTVL.

The chain recombines TRBV4-1 with TRBJ1-1; maybe TRBD1 (5 bases). V lost 0 bases to trimming and J lost 0 bases, with 20 bases between them. The CDR3 extends over 19 amino acids. In germline, CDR1 is MGHRA, CDR2 YSYEKL. CDR3 DNA: TGCGCCAGCAGCCAAGATGGAACCAGGGTTTCTCAAGTGAACACTGAAGCTTTCTTT. Protein: CASSQDGTRVSQVNTEAFF.

The rearrangement joins TRBV5-4 to TRBJ2-4; D is perhaps TRBD1 (6 bases). The CDR3 is 15 amino acids. V was shortened by 3 bases and J by 4 bases, with 14 bases between the two germline ends. Germline V gives CDR1 SGHNT, CDR2 YYREEE (reference sequence). CDR3 residues: CASSWDGTSKNIQYF. The CDR3 DNA follows: TGTGCCAGCAGCTGGGACGGGACATCTAAAAACATTCAGTACTTC.